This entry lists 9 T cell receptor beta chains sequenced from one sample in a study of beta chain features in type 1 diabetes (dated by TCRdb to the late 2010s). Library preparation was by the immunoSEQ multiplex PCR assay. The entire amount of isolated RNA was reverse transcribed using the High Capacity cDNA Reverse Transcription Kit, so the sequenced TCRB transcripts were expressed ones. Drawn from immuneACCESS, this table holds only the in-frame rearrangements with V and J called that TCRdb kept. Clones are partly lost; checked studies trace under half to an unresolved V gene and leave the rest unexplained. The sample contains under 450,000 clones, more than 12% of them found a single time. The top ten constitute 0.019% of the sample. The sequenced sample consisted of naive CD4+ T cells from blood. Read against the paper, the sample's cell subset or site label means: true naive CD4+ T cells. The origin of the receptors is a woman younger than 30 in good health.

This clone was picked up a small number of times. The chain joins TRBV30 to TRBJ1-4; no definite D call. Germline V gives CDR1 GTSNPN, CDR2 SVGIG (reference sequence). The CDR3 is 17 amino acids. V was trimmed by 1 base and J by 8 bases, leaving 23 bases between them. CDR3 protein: CAWSGLGFGGFQEKLFF. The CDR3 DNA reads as TGTGCCTGGAGTGGACTTGGTTTCGGAGGGTTTCAAGAAAAACTGTTTTTT.

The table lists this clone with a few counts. CDR3 sequence reads: CASSLRFFSGNAETQYF. The DNA of the CDR3 is TGTGCCAGCAGCTTACGATTTTTCTCCGGGAATGCGGAGACCCAGTACTTC. The chain couples TRBV7-2 to TRBJ2-5; D is perhaps TRBD2 (5 bases). In germline, CDR1 is SGHTA, CDR2 FQGNSA. V lost 2 bases, J lost 5 bases, and 21 bases lay in between. CDR3 size: 17 residues.

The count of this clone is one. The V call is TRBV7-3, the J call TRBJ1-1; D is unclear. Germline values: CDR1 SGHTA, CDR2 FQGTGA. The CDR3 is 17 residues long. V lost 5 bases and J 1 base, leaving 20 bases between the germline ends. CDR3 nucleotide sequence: TGTGCCAGCAGCCCCACTAGAGGTCAGGCCGCGAACACTGAAGCTTTCTTT. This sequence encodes CASSPTRGQAANTEAFF.

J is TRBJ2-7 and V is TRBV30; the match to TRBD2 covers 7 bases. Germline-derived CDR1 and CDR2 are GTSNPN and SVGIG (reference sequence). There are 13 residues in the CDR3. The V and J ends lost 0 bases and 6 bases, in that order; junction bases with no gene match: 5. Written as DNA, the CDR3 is TGTGCCTGGAGTGTGCGGGAGTATGGCGAGCAGTACTTC. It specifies CAWSVREYGEQYF.

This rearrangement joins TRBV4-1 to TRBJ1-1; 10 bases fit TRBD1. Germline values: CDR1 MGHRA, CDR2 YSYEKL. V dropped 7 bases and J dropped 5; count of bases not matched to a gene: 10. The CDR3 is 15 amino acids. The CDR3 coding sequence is TGCGCCAGCACTAGACCGGGACAGGGGACGACTGAAGCTTTCTTT. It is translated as CASTRPGQGTTEAFF.

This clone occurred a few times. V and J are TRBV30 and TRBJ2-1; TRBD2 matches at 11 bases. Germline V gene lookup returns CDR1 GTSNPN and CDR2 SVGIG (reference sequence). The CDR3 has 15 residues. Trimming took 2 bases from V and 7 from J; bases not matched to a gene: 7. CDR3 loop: CAWSLAGGPMNEQFF. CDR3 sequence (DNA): TGTGCCTGGAGTTTAGCGGGAGGGCCGATGAATGAGCAGTTCTTC.

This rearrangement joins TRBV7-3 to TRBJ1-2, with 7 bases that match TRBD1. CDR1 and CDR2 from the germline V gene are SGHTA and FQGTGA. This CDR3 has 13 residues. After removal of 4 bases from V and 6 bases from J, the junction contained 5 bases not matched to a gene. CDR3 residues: CASSSTGTDGYTF. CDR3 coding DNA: TGTGCCAGCAGCTCGACAGGGACTGATGGCTACACCTTC.

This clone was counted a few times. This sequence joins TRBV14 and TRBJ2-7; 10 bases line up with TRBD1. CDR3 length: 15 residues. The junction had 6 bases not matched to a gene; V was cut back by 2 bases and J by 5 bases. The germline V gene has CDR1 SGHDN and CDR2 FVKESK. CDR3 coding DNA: TGTGCCAGCAGCCAACCGTCGACAGGGGGCCACGAGCAGTACTTC. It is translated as CASSQPSTGGHEQYF.

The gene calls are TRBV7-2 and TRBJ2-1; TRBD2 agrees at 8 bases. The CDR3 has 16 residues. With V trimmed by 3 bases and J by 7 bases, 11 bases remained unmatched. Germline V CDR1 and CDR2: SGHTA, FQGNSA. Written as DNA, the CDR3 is TGTGCCAGCAGCTTGGCCTCCAGCGGGAGAATAAATGAGCAGTTCTTC. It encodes CASSLASSGRINEQFF. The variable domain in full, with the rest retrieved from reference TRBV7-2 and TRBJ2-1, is GAGVSQSPSNKVTEKGKDVELRCDPISGHTALYWYRQSLGQGLEFLIYFQGNSAPDKSGLPSDRFSAERTGGSVSTLTIQRTQQEDSAVYLCASSLASSGRINEQFFGPGTRLTVL.